What follows are 22 T cell receptor beta chains derived from one specimen sequenced in a study of T cells in tuberculosis (dated by TCRdb to 2016 to 2019). Receptors were amplified or captured by the immunoSEQ multiplex PCR assay. As stored in TCRdb, this immuneACCESS dataset retains in-frame rearrangements with V and J assigned. A fraction of the clones does not appear; measured against another copy, unresolved V genes explain less than half of the discrepancy, and the remainder lacks a known reason. The sample profile shows tens of thousands of clones; roughly 93% of them were found once. The ten largest clonotypes hold approximately 10% of the sample. What the time point label conveys for this sample: new active TB diagnosis, blood taken before or within 7 days of starting treatment. The sample was PBMCs, taken at tuberculosis diagnosis. These receptor sequences come from an adult with tuberculosis.

This clone was found a few times. V and J are TRBV11-2 and TRBJ2-7; D remains unclear. Deletions cut 1 base from V and 6 bases from J, with 10 bases between. The CDR3 totals 13 residues. CDR1 and CDR2 (germline): SGHAT, FQNNGV. The CDR3 nucleotides read TGTGCCAGCAGCTTAGTGCAGCGAGGCGAGCAGTACTTC. Amino acid sequence: CASSLVQRGEQYF.

This clone has just one count. The rearrangement links TRBV19 to TRBJ2-2; 11 bases map to TRBD2. The V and J ends lost 3 bases and 6 bases, in that order; junction bases with no gene match: 3. Germline CDR1 LNHDA, CDR2 SQIVND (reference sequence). This CDR3 contains 15 residues. CDR3 in amino acids: CASSMVAGGAGELFF. The DNA for the CDR3 is TGTGCCAGTAGTATGGTAGCGGGGGGGGCCGGGGAGCTGTTTTTT.

The rearrangement uses TRBV6-6 and TRBJ2-4, with TRBD1 as a possible D gene (6 bases). The CDR3 has 15 residues. CDR1 is MNHNY, CDR2 SVGAGI, per germline (reference sequence). The V gene lost 5 bases and the J gene lost 7 bases, with 18 bases spanning the gap. The CDR3 nucleotides are TGTGCCAGCAGTATAGAACAGGGCCTTGCGAACATTCAGTACTTC. This sequence encodes CASSIEQGLANIQYF.

About this clone: At one end, the junction sequence differs from germline, possibly due to a read error. The rearrangement links TRBV12-5 to TRBJ2-1, with TRBD2 matching 12 bases. CDR3 size: 13 residues. The V gene's germline CDR1 is LGHNT and CDR2 FRNRAP. The CDR3 coding sequence is TGTGCCAGTGAGGCTAGCGGGAGGGATGAGCAGTTCTTC. Protein product: CASEASGRDEQFF.

The V gene is TRBV9, the J gene TRBJ1-3, with D hard to call. The CDR3 totals 14 residues. Germline V gene data show CDR1 as SGDLS and CDR2 as YYNGEE. V shed 0 bases and J shed 3 bases, with 7 bases lying between them. Here the CDR3 DNA reads TGTGCCAGCAGCGTAGGAGGGATTGGAAACACCATATATTTT. Its translation is CASSVGGIGNTIYF.

The V call is TRBV6-5, the J call TRBJ2-5; D unresolved. The germline V and J ends were trimmed by 7 bases and 1 base, with 7 bases remaining between them. Germline values: CDR1 MNHEY, CDR2 SVGAGI. The CDR3 consists of 12 residues. In nucleotides, the CDR3 is TGTGCCAGCACCTGGAGCCAAGAGACCCAGTACTTC. Translating gives CASTWSQETQYF.

The rearrangement uses TRBV28 and TRBJ2-5, with D possibly being TRBD1 (6 bases). The CDR3 length is 13 residues. Germline V CDR1 and CDR2: MDHEN, SYDVKM. V was cut by 4 bases and J by 2 bases, with 8 bases left in between. The DNA of the CDR3 is TGTGCCAGCAGTTGGCAGGGGCAAGAGACCCAGTACTTC. Protein product: CASSWQGQETQYF.

The V gene is TRBV11-3, the J gene TRBJ2-3; 8 bases agree with TRBD2. The CDR3 loop spans 13 amino acids. The junction had 1 base not matched to a gene; V was cut back by 1 base and J by 7 bases. Germline CDR1 reads SGHNT; CDR2 reads YENEEA. The CDR3 loop is CASSLGLANTQYF. CDR3 DNA sequence: TGTGCCAGCAGCTTAGGACTAGCGAATACGCAGTATTTT. The variable domain in full, completed from reference TRBV11-3 and TRBJ2-3, reads EAGVVQSPRYKIIEKKQPVAFWCNPISGHNTLYWYLQNLGQGPELLIRYENEEAVDDSQLPKDRFSAERLKGVDSTLKIQPAELGDSAVYLCASSLGLANTQYFGPGTRLTVL.

The J gene is TRBJ2-7, the V gene TRBV18; 10 bases fit TRBD1. CDR1 KGHSH and CDR2 LQKENI come from the germline V gene. The CDR3 covers 14 residues. Trimming removed 1 base from V and 5 bases from J; junction bases left unmatched: 2. CDR3 coding DNA: TGTGCCAGCTCACCACGACAGGGGGCCCACGAGCAGTACTTC. It encodes CASSPRQGAHEQYF.

The chain couples TRBV2 to TRBJ2-1; 13 bases agree with TRBD2. The CDR3 length is 15 residues. J gave up 5 bases and V 3 bases, and 1 base lay outside the gene matches. Looked up from germline, CDR1 is SNHLY and CDR2 is FYNNEI. CDR3 nucleotides: TGTGCCAGCAGTGATGGACTAGCGGGGGACAATGAGCAGTTCTTC. Amino acid sequence: CASSDGLAGDNEQFF.

J is TRBJ2-1 and V is TRBV5-1; D might be TRBD2 (5 bases). The CDR3 length is 16 residues. Germline values: CDR1 SGHRS, CDR2 YFSETQ. Trimming pared 4 bases from V and 6 bases from J, leaving 20 bases between. The CDR3 DNA reads TGCGCCAGCAGCCCCCGAGCGGTGCGCGCATCCAATGAGCAGTTCTTC. This encodes CASSPRAVRASNEQFF.

The chain uses TRBV27 and TRBJ2-1, with 8 bases lining up with TRBD2. After removal of 3 bases from V and 2 bases from J, the junction contained 0 bases not matched to a gene. This CDR3 is built from 14 residues. Germline CDR1 MNHEY, CDR2 SMNVEV (reference sequence). CDR3 residues: CASSFGGAYNEQFF. DNA for the CDR3: TGTGCCAGCAGTTTCGGGGGGGCCTACAATGAGCAGTTCTTC.

This rearrangement joins TRBV10-2 to TRBJ2-7; the match to TRBD1 covers 9 bases. Germline V gives CDR1 WSHSY, CDR2 SAAADI. The CDR3 sequence is 14 residues long. With 6 bases clipped from V and 2 bases from J, the junction kept 5 bases outside the gene matches. The CDR3 sequence is CASSEGQGPYEQYF. CDR3 in DNA: TGCGCCAGCAGCGAGGGACAGGGACCCTACGAGCAGTACTTC.

The chain employs TRBV28 and TRBJ2-7; 11 bases fit TRBD2. The CDR3 consists of 15 residues. V lost 4 bases to trimming and J lost 3 bases; unmatched junction nucleotides: 5. Germline V lookup: CDR1 MDHEN, CDR2 SYDVKM. CDR3 sequence (DNA): TGTGCCAGCAGTTCGCAAGGGACTAGCGGCTACGAGCAGTACTTC. Translating gives CASSSQGTSGYEQYF.

The CDR3 here is CASSVQGDSYEQFF. The CDR3 nucleotides are TGTGCCAGCAGCGTACAGGGGGATAGCTATGAGCAGTTCTTC. The rearrangement joins TRBV9 to TRBJ2-1; TRBD1 aligns across 7 bases. Looked up from germline, CDR1 is SGDLS and CDR2 is YYNGEE. J was trimmed by 8 bases and V by 1 base; bases with no gene match: 6. CDR3 length: 14 residues.

V usage is TRBV19 and J usage is TRBJ1-1, with D perhaps TRBD1 (6 bases). V dropped 6 bases and J dropped 0 bases, with 8 bases sitting between them. CDR3 length: 13 residues. The germline gives CDR1 LNHDA, CDR2 SQIVND (reference sequence). The CDR3 DNA reads as TGTGCCAGTAGGCAGGGGTTGAACACTGAAGCTTTCTTT. It specifies CASRQGLNTEAFF. The full variable domain, its missing parts supplied by reference TRBV19 and TRBJ1-1, is DGGITQSPKYLFRKEGQNVTLSCEQNLNHDAMYWYRQDPGQGLRLIYYSQIVNDFQKGDIAEGYSVSREKKESFPLTVTSAQKNPTAFYLCASRQGLNTEAFFGQGTRLTVV.

This clone appeared once. The chain is built from TRBV6-1 and TRBJ2-2; 9 bases are shared with TRBD1. CDR3 size: 17 residues. Germline V gene sequence: CDR1 MNHNS, CDR2 SASEGT. The junction had 6 bases not matched to a gene; V was cut back by 2 bases and J by 2 bases. The CDR3 loop is CASSELPGQGNTGELFF. As DNA, the CDR3 is TGTGCCAGCAGTGAACTCCCGGGACAGGGCAACACCGGGGAGCTGTTTTTT.

The CDR3 spells CASPPPLVWTGDLRNSTDTQYF. The CDR3 DNA reads TGTGCCAGCCCCCCGCCTCTAGTGTGGACAGGGGACCTCCGGAATAGCACAGATACGCAGTATTTT. The chain is built from TRBV18 and TRBJ2-3; 9 nucleotides match TRBD1. The CDR3 contains 22 residues. Trimming removed 8 bases from V and 0 bases from J; junction bases left unmatched: 27. The germline CDR1 and CDR2 sequences are KGHSH and LQKENI.

The CDR3 coding sequence is TGTGCCAGCAGTTACTCGGGTGTAGGGGGCGATGGCTACACCTTC. It encodes CASSYSGVGGDGYTF. V usage is TRBV6-5 and J usage is TRBJ1-2; TRBD1 aligns across 7 bases. Germline CDR1 and CDR2: MNHEY and SVGAGI. This CDR3 spans 15 amino acids. Losses at the gene ends were 0 bases for V and 6 bases for J; bases not matched to a gene: 7.

V is TRBV30 and J is TRBJ2-7, with 9 bases fitting TRBD1. Per germline, CDR1 GTSNPN and CDR2 SVGIG (reference sequence). Trimming took 5 bases from V and 2 from J; bases not matched to a gene: 10. The CDR3 length is 15 residues. The CDR3 is CAWGDPGQGTYEQYF. The CDR3 DNA reads as TGTGCCTGGGGGGATCCGGGACAGGGAACCTACGAGCAGTACTTC.

This chain connects TRBV7-9 to TRBJ1-2, with D possibly TRBD1 on 5 matching bases. The CDR3 spans 14 residues. Germline CDR1 and CDR2: SEHNR and FQNEAQ (reference sequence). Trimming stripped 5 bases from V and 2 bases from J, with 12 bases between. CDR3 in DNA: TGTGCCAGCAGCCCAAGGACATCCAACTATGGCTACACCTTC. Its translation is CASSPRTSNYGYTF.

This chain uses TRBV30 with TRBJ1-5; perhaps TRBD1 as D (6 bases). Trimming left V 3 bases short and J 11 bases short, with 17 bases between. The germline CDR1 and CDR2 sequences are GTSNPN and SVGIG (reference sequence). This CDR3 region has 13 residues. The CDR3, as DNA: TGTGCCTGGAGCACCTCACAGGGCGCAGCCCAGCATTTT. Translated, it gives CAWSTSQGAAQHF.